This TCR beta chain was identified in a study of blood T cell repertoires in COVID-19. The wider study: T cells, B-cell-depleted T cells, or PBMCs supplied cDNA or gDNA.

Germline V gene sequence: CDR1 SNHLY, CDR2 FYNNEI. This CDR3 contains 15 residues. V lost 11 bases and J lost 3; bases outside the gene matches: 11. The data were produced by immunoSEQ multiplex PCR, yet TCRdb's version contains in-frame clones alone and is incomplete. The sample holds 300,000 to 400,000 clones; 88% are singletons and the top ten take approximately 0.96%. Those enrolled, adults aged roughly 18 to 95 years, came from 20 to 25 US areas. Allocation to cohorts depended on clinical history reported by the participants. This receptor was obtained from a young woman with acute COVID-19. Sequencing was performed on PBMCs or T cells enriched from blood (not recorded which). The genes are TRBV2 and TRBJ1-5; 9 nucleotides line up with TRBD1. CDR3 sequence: CAVGGQGHFNQPQHF. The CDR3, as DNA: TGTGCCGTGGGGGGACAGGGCCACTTCAATCAGCCCCAGCATTTT.